The clone carrying this TCR beta chain was seen more than once but under ten times. This entry is derived from a study of T-cell memory formation after mild COVID-19. TCRdb called the 5' RACE reads again in MiXCR, with one record for every CDR3 protein. This table holds about 420,000 distinct CDR3 sequences, more than 20% found once. The CDR3 is 13 residues long. V was clipped by 4 bases and J by 6 bases, with 12 bases between them. The clonotype was recovered from an adult woman who had mild COVID-19 (a few samples of this study predate the infection). Cell type and time point are not known. The V and J genes are TRBV12-3 or TRBV12-4 and TRBJ2-5; the D is unclear. The sample consisted of PBMCs or a T cell subset sorted from them (not recorded which). The CDR3 loop is CASSSYLVQTQYF. Written as DNA, the CDR3 is TGTGCCAGCAGTTCCTACCTCGTCCAGACCCAGTACTTC.